The 9 T cell receptor beta chains below were found in one sample sequenced in a study of vaccination effects on CD4 cells after COVID-19. The antigens for these receptors are not known. After more than 8 days in culture, the CD4+ T cells were isolated. Libraries were prepared by immunoSEQ multiplex PCR; TCRdb keeps only in-frame clonotypes and omits some of them. There are around 60,000 clones in the sample; 65% to 80% occur only once, and 2.5% to 3.5% lies in the top ten. Material: CD4+ T cells from PBMCs cultured without peptide, obtained before COVID-19 vaccination. These receptors came from a human donor who received a COVID-19 vaccine.

The chain carries TRBV29-1 and TRBJ1-2; TRBD1 aligns across 8 bases. The trim removed 6 bases at V and 5 bases at J, leaving 5 bases unmatched. The CDR3 has 12 amino acids. In germline, CDR1 is SQVTM, CDR2 ANQGSEA. The CDR3 region is CSVGQGGYGYTF. The DNA of the CDR3 is TGCAGCGTCGGACAGGGTGGGTATGGCTACACCTTC.

Here the CDR3 reads CASSHRGQGASSPLHF. The CDR3 nucleotides are TGTGCCAGCAGCCATCGAGGACAGGGGGCGTCTTCACCCCTCCACTTT. The V and J genes are TRBV3-1 (or the pseudogene TRBV3-2) and TRBJ1-6; TRBD1 matches 11 bases. Trimming at V came to 3 bases and at J to 9 bases, leaving 7 bases not matched to a gene. CDR1 is LGHDT and CDR2 is YNNKEL in the germline V gene (reference sequence). The CDR3 has 16 amino acids.

The rearrangement uses TRBV30 and TRBJ1-3; D unclear. The CDR3 contains 12 residues. Trimming left V 2 bases short and J 4 bases short, with 6 bases between. Germline V CDR1 and CDR2: GTSNPN, SVGIG (reference sequence). The CDR3 coding sequence is TGTGCCTGGAGTAAACAAGGAAACACCATATATTTT. Protein sequence: CAWSKQGNTIYF.

This clone came up once. This chain joins TRBV28 and TRBJ2-7, with D possibly TRBD2 on 6 matching bases. This CDR3 comprises 14 residues. V gave up 3 bases and J gave up 4 bases, with 13 bases separating them. Germline V gives CDR1 MDHEN, CDR2 SYDVKM. The CDR3 reads CASSFGGPKYEQYV. CDR3 sequence (DNA): TGTGCCAGCAGTTTCGGGGGACCGAAGTACGAGCAGTACGTC.

The chain links TRBV18 to TRBJ2-1, with D perhaps being TRBD1 or TRBD2 (5 bases each). Germline assignment: CDR1 KGHSH and CDR2 LQKENI. V was pared by 4 bases and J by 3 bases, with 10 bases between. This CDR3 comprises 14 residues. This CDR3 reads CASSRRDGYNEQFF. CDR3 in DNA: TGTGCCAGCTCACGTCGGGACGGCTACAATGAGCAGTTCTTC.

V gene TRBV20-1 combines with J gene TRBJ2-5; a weak D match, TRBD1 (5 bases). This CDR3 is built from 11 residues. The germline CDR1 and CDR2 sequences are DFQATT and SNEGSKA (reference sequence). V dropped 7 bases and J dropped 1 base, with 7 bases sitting between them. The CDR3: CSGQIQETQYF. CDR3 nucleotides: TGCAGTGGACAGATCCAAGAGACCCAGTACTTC.

The CDR3 sequence: CASSFIRGSPLHF. CDR3 nucleotide sequence: TGTGCCAGCAGTTTTATAAGGGGTTCACCCCTCCACTTT. This rearrangement joins TRBV27 to TRBJ1-6; tentative D call: TRBD1 (5 bases). Germline CDR1 is MNHEY and CDR2 is SMNVEV (reference sequence). The CDR3 extends over 13 amino acids. V shed 3 bases and J shed 9 bases, with 9 bases lying between them.

V is TRBV18 and J is TRBJ2-5; TRBD2 might be the D (5 bases). The CDR3 runs to 16 residues. Germline V gene sequence: CDR1 KGHSH, CDR2 LQKENI. Trimming left V 0 bases short and J 1 base short, with 12 bases between. DNA of the CDR3: TGTGCCAGCTCACCACCGAGGGCAGGTCGCCAAGAGACCCAGTACTTC. Translating gives CASSPPRAGRQETQYF.

The chain carries TRBV6-6 and TRBJ2-4, with 12 bases fitting TRBD2. The CDR3 covers 18 residues. Per the germline V gene, CDR1 is MNHNY and CDR2 is SVGAGI (reference sequence). Losses at the gene ends were 5 bases for V and 6 bases for J; bases not matched to a gene: 14. CDR3 loop: CASSPTSGGLYGVNIQYF. CDR3 coding DNA: TGTGCCAGCAGTCCCACTAGCGGGGGGTTATACGGTGTAAACATTCAGTACTTC.